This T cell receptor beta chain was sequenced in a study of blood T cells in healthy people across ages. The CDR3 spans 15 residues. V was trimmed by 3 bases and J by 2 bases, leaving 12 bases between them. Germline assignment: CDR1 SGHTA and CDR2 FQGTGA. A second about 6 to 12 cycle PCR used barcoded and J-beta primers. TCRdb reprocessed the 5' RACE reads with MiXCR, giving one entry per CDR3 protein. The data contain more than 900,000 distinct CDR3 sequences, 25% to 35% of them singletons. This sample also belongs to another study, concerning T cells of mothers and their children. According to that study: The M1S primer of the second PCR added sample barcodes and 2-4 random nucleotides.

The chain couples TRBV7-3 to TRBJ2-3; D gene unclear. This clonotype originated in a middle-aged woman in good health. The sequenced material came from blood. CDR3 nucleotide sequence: TGTGCCAGCAGCTTTGGCCAGTTCCTCACAGATACGCAGTATTTT. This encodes CASSFGQFLTDTQYF.